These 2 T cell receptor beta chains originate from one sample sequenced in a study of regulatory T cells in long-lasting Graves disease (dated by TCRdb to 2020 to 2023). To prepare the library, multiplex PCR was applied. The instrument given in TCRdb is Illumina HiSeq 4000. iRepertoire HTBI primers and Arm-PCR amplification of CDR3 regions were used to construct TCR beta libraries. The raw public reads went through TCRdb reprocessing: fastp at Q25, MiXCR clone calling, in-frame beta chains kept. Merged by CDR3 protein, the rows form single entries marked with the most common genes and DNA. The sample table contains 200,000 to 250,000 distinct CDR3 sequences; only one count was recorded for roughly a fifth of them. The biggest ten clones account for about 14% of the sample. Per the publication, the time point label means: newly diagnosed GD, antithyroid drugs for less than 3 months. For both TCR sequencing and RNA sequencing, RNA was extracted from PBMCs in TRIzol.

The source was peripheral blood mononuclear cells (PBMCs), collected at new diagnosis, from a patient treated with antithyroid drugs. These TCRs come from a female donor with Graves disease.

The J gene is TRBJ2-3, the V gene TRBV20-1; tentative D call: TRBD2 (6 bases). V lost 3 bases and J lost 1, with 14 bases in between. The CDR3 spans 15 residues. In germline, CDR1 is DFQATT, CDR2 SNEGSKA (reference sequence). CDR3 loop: CSARAVAERTDTQYF. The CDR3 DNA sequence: TGCAGTGCTAGGGCGGTAGCGGAGCGCACAGATACGCAGTATTTT.

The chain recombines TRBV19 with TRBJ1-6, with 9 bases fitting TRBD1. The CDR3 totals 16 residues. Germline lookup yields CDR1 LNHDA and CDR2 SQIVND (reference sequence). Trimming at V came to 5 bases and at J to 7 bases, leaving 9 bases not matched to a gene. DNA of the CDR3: TGTGCCAGTAGTCAACCGGGACAGGGATACAATTCACCCCTCCACTTT. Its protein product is CASSQPGQGYNSPLHF.